The clone carrying this T cell receptor beta chain has just one count. Original handling: Nucleated cell counts were estimated from reference gene primer amplification. This table comes from immunoSEQ multiplex PCR, and its TCRdb copy is limited to in-frame clones, with some not included. From that table come the V and J calls and clone size; the DNA was used to work out D and trimming. In the table there are a few hundred thousand clones, more than 70% of which are singletons. These data belong to a study of blood T cell repertoires in COVID-19. On the study more broadly: There were acute and convalescent COVID-19 samples, and they came from the United States, Italy and Spain. From T cells, B-cell-depleted T cells, or PBMCs came the material, which was cDNA or gDNA.

Enrolment of Seattle patients took place during active infection, and they were followed longitudinally. This CDR3 is built from 14 residues. Per the germline V gene, CDR1 is SEHNR and CDR2 is FQNEAQ (reference sequence). The V end was cut by 5 bases, the J end by 2 bases, with 13 bases between. The sequence was obtained from a woman aged 45-65 years with COVID-19, enrolled during active disease. The chain couples TRBV7-9 to TRBJ2-7, with a possible D match to TRBD1 (6 bases). The sample taken for sequencing was peripheral blood. The CDR3: CASSTERGTYEQYF. As DNA, the CDR3 is TGTGCCAGCAGCACAGAGAGGGGGACCTACGAGCAGTACTTC.